This record concerns one T cell receptor beta chain sequence. Its antigen is unidentified. The sample is drawn from a study of T cell responses to AZD1222 COVID-19 vaccine. Findings and caveats of the study: Variant regions that are unmutated are reportedly the target of nearly half of spike-specific TCRs. It should be noted that donors were predominantly white British and more often female, and clonal diversity was possibly underestimated.

Sequenced by immunoSEQ multiplex PCR; TCRdb stores in-frame clones only, minus some. The table shows 72,000 or so clones, with around 89% occurring only once. The CDR3 loop spans 14 amino acids. Germline assignment: CDR1 SQVTM and CDR2 ANQGSEA. Unmatched junction bases numbered 8, after V lost 6 bases and J lost 4 bases. V and J are TRBV29-1 and TRBJ1-2; 10 positions agree with TRBD1. This receptor was taken from an adult who received the AZD1222 COVID-19 vaccine. The source material was peripheral blood, sampled 28 days after the second AZD1222 dose. The CDR3 is CSVAETGGGYGYTF. The CDR3 DNA reads as TGCAGCGTGGCCGAGACAGGGGGCGGCTATGGCTACACCTTC.